The clone carrying this TCR beta chain qualifies as medium-sized. Documented time point: pre-sensitization, week 0. Noted treatment: therapeutic diphenylcyclopropenone sensitization with weekly scalp DPC. Extraction yielded total RNA from whole blood (unfractionated). The sample originates from a study of human T cells and chemical hapten exposure. Unique molecular identifiers were attached to individual cDNA molecules during library preparation. MiXCR, run by TCRdb on the RACE reads, gives a single entry per CDR3 protein. The sample has around 62,000 distinct CDR3 sequences, around 7% seen once. This sample comprised whole blood, obtained in connection with sensitization to the hapten diphenylcyclopropenone (DPC). This TCR was recovered from a woman in her twenties or thirties with alopecia areata. Some clones in this sample may be carry-over from other donors' samples.

The CDR3 region has the DNA TGTGCCAGCTCACCAAGCACAGATACGCAGTATTTT. It encodes CASSPSTDTQYF. The chain recombines TRBV18 with TRBJ2-3; D is undetermined. This CDR3 has 12 amino acids. Germline V gene sequence: CDR1 KGHSH, CDR2 LQKENI. V was shortened by 2 bases and J by 0 bases, with 0 bases between the two germline ends.